This T cell receptor beta chain stems from a study of Tregs in tolerant kidney transplant recipients. Germline-derived CDR1 and CDR2 are MNHEY and SMNVEV (reference sequence). The germline V and J ends were trimmed by 4 bases and 2 bases, with 9 bases remaining between them. The CDR3 has 14 residues. Data came from immunoSEQ multiplex PCR; TCRdb stores just in-frame clones and leaves some out. Of 54,000 or so clones in the sample, approximately 90% were seen once. Remarks on this clone: Its antigen is not identified.

Recipients received nonmyeloablative bone marrow transplants from related graft donors, with transient mixed chimerism. Unstimulated regulatory T cells (CD4+CD25+CD127-), CD4+CD25- non-regulatory cells, CD4 and CD8 cells were FACS-sorted from thawed PBMCs. General study points: Few patients were studied, so findings need validation in larger groups.

This chain links TRBV27 with TRBJ1-3; D uncertain. This clonotype was obtained from a human patient who received a combined kidney and bone marrow transplant. Some T cells may be provided by the graft donor. Sample: CD8+ T cells from blood (PBMCs), taken 24 months after the transplant. CDR3 sequence (DNA): TGTGCCAGCAGTTCGACATTGACTGGAAACACCATATATTTT. It encodes CASSSTLTGNTIYF.